This T cell receptor (beta chain) was captured by sequencing in a study of blood T cell repertoires in COVID-19. In the authors' workflow: For nucleated cells, counts were estimated from reference gene primer amplification. Sequencing was performed with immunoSEQ multiplex PCR; in TCRdb, only in-frame clones are kept and a portion is missing. V, J and clone size reflect that table, while D and trimming were determined from the DNA. Here the sample spans roughly 210,000 clones, 80% to 90% being singletons. This receptor was identified in a woman older than 75 with COVID-19, enrolled during active disease. The source material was peripheral blood.

This chain's CDR3 is CASSVERTATGNTIYF. In DNA form, the CDR3 reads TGTGCCAGCAGCGTTGAGAGGACAGCAACTGGAAACACCATATATTTT. J is TRBJ1-3 and V is TRBV9, with a weak D call TRBD1 (6 bases). The CDR3 runs 16 residues. Looked up from germline, CDR1 is SGDLS and CDR2 is YYNGEE. Trimming removed 2 bases from V and 2 bases from J, with 14 bases in between.